This entry concerns a single T cell receptor (beta chain). These data come from a study of blood T cell repertoires in COVID-19. Study-level background: Sources were T cells, B-cell-depleted T cells, or PBMCs; the material itself was cDNA or gDNA.

Here immunoSEQ multiplex PCR was the method, and the copy in TCRdb shows in-frame clones only, minus some. The sample holds some 150,000 clones, 75% to 85% seen once. This receptor was identified in a woman in her forties or fifties in a cohort sampled during active or convalescent COVID-19. Input material: peripheral blood.

CDR3 region: CASRPYRGGTGELFF. CDR3 in DNA: TGTGCCAGCAGGCCATACAGGGGGGGTACCGGGGAGCTGTTTTTT. This chain connects TRBV2 to TRBJ2-2; possible D gene TRBD1, 8 bases. Between the trimmed V and J ends, which lost 6 bases and 5 bases, there was a span of 16 bases. Germline V CDR1 and CDR2: SNHLY, FYNNEI. The CDR3 spans 15 residues.